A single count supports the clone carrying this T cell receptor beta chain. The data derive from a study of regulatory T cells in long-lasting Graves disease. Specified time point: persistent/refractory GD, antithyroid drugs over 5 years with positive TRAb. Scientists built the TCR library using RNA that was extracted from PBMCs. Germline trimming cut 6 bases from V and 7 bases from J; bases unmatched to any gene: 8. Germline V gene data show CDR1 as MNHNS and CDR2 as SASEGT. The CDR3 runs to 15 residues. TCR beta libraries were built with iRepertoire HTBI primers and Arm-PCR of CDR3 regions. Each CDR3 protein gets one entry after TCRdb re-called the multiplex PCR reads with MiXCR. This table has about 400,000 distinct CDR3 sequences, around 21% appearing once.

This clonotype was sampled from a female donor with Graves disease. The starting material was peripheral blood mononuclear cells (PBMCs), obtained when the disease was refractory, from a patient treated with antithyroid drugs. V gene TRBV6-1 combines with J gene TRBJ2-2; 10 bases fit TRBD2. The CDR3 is CASREREGIGGELFF. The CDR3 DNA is TGTGCCAGCAGAGAGCGGGAGGGGATTGGCGGGGAGCTGTTTTTT.